The entry that follows covers one T cell receptor beta chain sequence. Its antigen is unidentified. The entry originates in a study of beta chain features in type 1 diabetes. The CDR3 has 16 residues. Trimming removed 0 bases from V and 4 bases from J, with 12 bases in between. The germline V gene has CDR1 LGHNA and CDR2 YSLEER. Study-level results: For cells with high TCR expression, cDNA sequencing could yield over-representation. Healthy donors had naive, central memory and Treg TCRB repertoires that appeared less similar than those seen among patients. In every one of the four CD4+ subsets, TCRB CDR3s were moderately but significantly shorter in Type 1 diabetes patients.

Expressed TCRB transcripts were sequenced because the entire RNA isolate underwent reverse transcription. Only in-frame clones appear in the TCRdb table, and some are missing; sequencing was by immunoSEQ multiplex PCR. In the table there are 350,000 to 400,000 clones, around 13% of which are singletons. V gene TRBV4-3 combines with J gene TRBJ2-2; TRBD1 might be the D (6 bases). The sequenced sample consisted of naive CD4+ T cells from blood. The origin of this receptor is a woman aged 18 to 35 with type 1 diabetes. The CDR3 DNA reads TGCGCCAGCAGCCAAGATACAGGACAGATCACCGGGGAGCTGTTTTTT. Translation gives CASSQDTGQITGELFF.